This T cell receptor beta chain was sequenced during a study of cytomegalovirus exposure and HLA in healthy donors. Study results and limitations: Presence/absence analyses rested on an assumption that sequencing depth was roughly uniform across donors. For most TCR beta V segments, an earlier analysis put the productive rate at about 90% or about 30% of the time. Later analysis revealed greater clonal expansion in HLA-associated TCR beta chains than in equally common others.

Notes on this clone: Antigen unknown.

V dropped 3 bases and J dropped 7 bases, with 12 bases sitting between them. This CDR3 spans 14 amino acids. The germline gives CDR1 LNHDA, CDR2 SQIVND (reference sequence). The PCR was carried out with 60 Vbeta primers and 13 Jbeta primers. Profiled with immunoSEQ multiplex PCR; TCRdb holds only in-frame clones, not every one. The sample consists of some 150,000 clones, around 80% of them appearing once. The sample taken for sequencing was PBMCs. The receptor was derived from a woman in her 30s in good health and CMV-seronegative. This chain joins TRBV19 and TRBJ1-4; D remains unclear. This chain's CDR3 is CASSISHLGEKLFF. The CDR3 DNA reads as TGTGCCAGTAGTATCTCCCACCTCGGTGAAAAACTGTTTTTT.